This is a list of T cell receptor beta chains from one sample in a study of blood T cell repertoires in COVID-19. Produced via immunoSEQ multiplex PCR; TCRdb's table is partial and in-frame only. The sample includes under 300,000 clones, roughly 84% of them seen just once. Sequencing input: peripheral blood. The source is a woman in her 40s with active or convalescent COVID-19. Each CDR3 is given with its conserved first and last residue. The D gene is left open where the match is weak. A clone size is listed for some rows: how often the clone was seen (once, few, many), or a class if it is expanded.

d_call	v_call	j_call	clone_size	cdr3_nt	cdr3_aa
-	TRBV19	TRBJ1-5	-	TGTGCCAGTAGTATTTCTACAGATAGCAATCAGCCCCAGCATTTT	CASSISTDSNQPQHF
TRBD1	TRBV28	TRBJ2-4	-	TGTGCCAGCAGTTTGATTCAGGGGGCTACGAACATTCAGTACTTC	CASSLIQGATNIQYF
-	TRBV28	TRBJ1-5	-	TGTGCCAGCAATAGACAGCGGGATCAGCCCCAGCATTTT	CASNRQRDQPQHF
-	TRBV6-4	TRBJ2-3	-	TGTGCCAGCAGTGATGGCGGCGCGGCAGATACGCAGTATTTT	CASSDGGAADTQYF
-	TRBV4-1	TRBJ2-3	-	TGCGCCAGCCACATGGGACTTCACACAGATACGCAGTATTTT	CASHMGLHTDTQYF
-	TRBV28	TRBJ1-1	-	TGTGCCAGCAGTGGAGCGTCTGAAGCTTTCTTT	CASSGASEAFF
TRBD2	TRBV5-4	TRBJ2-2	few	TGTGCCAGCAGCCCCGGACTAGTCACGAACACCGGGGAGCTGTTTTTT	CASSPGLVTNTGELFF
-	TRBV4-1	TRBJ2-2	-	TGCGCCAGCAGCCAAGCGAGAGGCCGGGAGCTGTTTTTT	CASSQARGRELFF
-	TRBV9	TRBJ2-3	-	TGTGCCAGCAGCGCCAGATACGCAGATACGCAGTATTTT	CASSARYADTQYF
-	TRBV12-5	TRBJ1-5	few	TGTGCTAGTGGTACCCCCCAGCGGCCCCAGCATTTT	CASGTPQRPQHF